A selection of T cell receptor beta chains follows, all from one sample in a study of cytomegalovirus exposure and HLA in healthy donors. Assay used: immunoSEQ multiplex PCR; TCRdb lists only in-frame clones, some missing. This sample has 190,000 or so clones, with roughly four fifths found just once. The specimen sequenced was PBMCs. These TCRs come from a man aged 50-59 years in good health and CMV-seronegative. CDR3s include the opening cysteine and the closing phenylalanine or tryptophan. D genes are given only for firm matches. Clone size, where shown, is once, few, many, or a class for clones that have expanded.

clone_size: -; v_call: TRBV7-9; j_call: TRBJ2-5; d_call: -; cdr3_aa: CASIPNGHRKTQYF; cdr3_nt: TGTGCCAGCATTCCCAACGGACATCGTAAGACCCAGTACTTC
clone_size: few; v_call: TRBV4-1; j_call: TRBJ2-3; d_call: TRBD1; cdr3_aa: CASSHGQGIGDTQYF; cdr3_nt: TGCGCCAGCAGCCATGGACAGGGCATTGGAGATACGCAGTATTTT
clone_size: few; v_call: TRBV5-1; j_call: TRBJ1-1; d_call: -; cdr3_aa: CASSLLGGTEAFF; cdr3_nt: TGCGCCAGCAGCTTGCTGGGGGGCACTGAAGCTTTCTTT
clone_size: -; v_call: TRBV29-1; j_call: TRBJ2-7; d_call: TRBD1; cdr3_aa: CSVGTGYQYEQYF; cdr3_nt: TGCAGCGTTGGGACAGGGTACCAGTACGAGCAGTACTTC
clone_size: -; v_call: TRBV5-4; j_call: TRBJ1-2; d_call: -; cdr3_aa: CASSAQPDGYTF; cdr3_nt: TGTGCCAGCAGCGCACAACCCGATGGCTACACCTTC
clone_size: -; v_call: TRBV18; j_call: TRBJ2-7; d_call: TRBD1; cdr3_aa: CASSLSRDRPSSYEQYF; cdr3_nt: TGTGCCAGCTCACTCTCCCGGGACAGACCCAGCTCCTACGAGCAGTACTTC
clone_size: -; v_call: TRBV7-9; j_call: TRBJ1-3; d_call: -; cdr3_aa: CSSSLEGGRGNTIYF; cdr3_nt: TGTTCCAGCAGCTTAGAAGGCGGGAGAGGAAACACCATATATTTT
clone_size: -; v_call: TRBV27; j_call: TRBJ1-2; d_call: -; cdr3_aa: CASRSDSRANYGYTF; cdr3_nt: TGTGCCAGCAGATCCGACAGTCGAGCTAACTATGGCTACACCTTC
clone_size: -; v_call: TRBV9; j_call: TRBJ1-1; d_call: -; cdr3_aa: CASSGLIGQSTEAFF; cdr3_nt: TGTGCCAGCAGCGGATTAATCGGACAAAGCACTGAAGCTTTCTTT
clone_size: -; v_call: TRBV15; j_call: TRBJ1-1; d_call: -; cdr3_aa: CATSVGDTEAFF; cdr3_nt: TGTGCCACCAGCGTCGGTGACACTGAAGCTTTCTTT
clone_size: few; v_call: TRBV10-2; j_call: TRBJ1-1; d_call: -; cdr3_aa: CASSEARNTEAFF; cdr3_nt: TGCGCCAGCAGTGAGGCCAGGAACACTGAAGCTTTCTTT
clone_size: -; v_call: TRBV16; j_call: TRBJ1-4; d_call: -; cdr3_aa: CASSQIGGLNEKLFF; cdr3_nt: TGTGCCAGCAGCCAAATCGGAGGCCTTAATGAAAAACTGTTTTTT
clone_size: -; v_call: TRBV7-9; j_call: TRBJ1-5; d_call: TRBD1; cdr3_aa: CASSLGTGVGQPQHF; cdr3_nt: TGTGCCAGCAGCTTAGGGACAGGGGTTGGCCAGCCCCAGCATTTT
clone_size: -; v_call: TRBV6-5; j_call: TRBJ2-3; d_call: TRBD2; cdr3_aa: CASSRGQGLVDTQYF; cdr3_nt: TGTGCCAGCAGCCGTGGGCAGGGACTAGTAGATACGCAGTATTTT
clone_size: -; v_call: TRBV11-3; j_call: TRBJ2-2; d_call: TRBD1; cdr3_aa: CASSPTGGTGELFF; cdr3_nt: TGTGCCAGCAGCCCGACAGGGGGCACCGGGGAGCTGTTTTTT
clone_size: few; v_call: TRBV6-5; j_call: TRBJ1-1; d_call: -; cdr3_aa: CASSYSLRGNTEAFF; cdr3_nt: TGTGCCAGCAGTTACTCGTTACGGGGAAACACTGAAGCTTTCTTT
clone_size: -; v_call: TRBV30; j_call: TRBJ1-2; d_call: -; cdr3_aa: CAWIKRREVGRRGYTF; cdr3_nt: TGTGCCTGGATTAAGAGGCGGGAGGTTGGTCGGAGGGGCTACACCTTC
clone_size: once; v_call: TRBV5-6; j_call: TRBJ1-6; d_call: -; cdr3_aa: CASSLRQANSPLHF; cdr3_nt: TGTGCCAGCAGCTTGCGACAGGCTAATTCACCCCTCCACTTT
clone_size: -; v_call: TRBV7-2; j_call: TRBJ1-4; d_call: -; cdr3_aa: CASSLAGGTNEKLFF; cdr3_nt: TGTGCCAGCAGCTTAGCCGGGGGAACTAATGAAAAACTGTTTTTT
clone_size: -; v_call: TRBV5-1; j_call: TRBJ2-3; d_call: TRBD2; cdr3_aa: CASSWASGGVSDTQYF; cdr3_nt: TGCGCCAGCAGCTGGGCTAGCGGGGGGGTTTCAGATACGCAGTATTTT
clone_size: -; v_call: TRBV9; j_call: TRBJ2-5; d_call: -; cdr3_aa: CASSVGGGEETQYF; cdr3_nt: TGTGCCAGCAGCGTAGGAGGGGGTGAAGAGACCCAGTACTTC
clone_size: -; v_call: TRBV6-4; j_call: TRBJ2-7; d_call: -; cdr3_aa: CATRILQGQEYEQYF; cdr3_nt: TGTGCCACCCGGATTCTTCAGGGACAAGAGTACGAGCAGTACTTC
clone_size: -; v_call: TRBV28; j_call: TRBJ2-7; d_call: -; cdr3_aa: CASSRGLLRDEQYF; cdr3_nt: TGTGCCAGCAGTAGGGGACTCCTGAGGGACGAGCAGTACTTC
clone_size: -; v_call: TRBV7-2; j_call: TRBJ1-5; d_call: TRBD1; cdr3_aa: CASSLTGGAGNQPQHF; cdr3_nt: TGTGCCAGCAGCCTGACAGGGGGCGCGGGCAATCAGCCCCAGCATTTT
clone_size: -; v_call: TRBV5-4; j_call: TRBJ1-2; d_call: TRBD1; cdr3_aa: CASSSGTEYGYTF; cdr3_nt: TGTGCCAGCAGTTCCGGGACAGAGTATGGCTACACCTTC
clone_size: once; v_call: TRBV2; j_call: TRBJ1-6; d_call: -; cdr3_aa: CASSDYPVFSPLHF; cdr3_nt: TGTGCCAGCAGTGATTACCCGGTTTTTTCACCCCTCCACTTT
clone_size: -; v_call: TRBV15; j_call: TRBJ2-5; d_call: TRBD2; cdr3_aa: CATSLSSGGGETQYF; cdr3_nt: TGTGCCACCAGCCTGTCTAGCGGGGGGGGAGAGACCCAGTACTTC
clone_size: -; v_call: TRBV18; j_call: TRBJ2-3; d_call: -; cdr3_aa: CASSPQRKDTQYF; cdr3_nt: TGTGCCAGCTCACCACAGAGAAAGGATACGCAGTATTTT
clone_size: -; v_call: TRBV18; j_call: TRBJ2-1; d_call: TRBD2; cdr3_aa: CASSTSGGGNEQFF; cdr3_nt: TGTGCCAGCTCGACTAGCGGGGGGGGTAATGAGCAGTTCTTC
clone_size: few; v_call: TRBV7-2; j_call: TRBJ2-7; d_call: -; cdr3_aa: CASSLGARTYEQYF; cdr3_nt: TGTGCCAGCAGCTTGGGGGCTCGGACCTACGAGCAGTACTTC
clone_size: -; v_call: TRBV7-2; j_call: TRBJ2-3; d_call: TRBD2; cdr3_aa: CASSLRGGGVTDTQYF; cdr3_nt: TGTGCCAGCAGCCTCAGGGGCGGGGGGGTCACAGATACGCAGTATTTT
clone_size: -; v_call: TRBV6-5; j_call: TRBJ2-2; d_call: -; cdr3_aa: CASSQLGGVTGELFF; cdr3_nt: TGTGCCAGCAGTCAACTAGGGGGGGTTACCGGGGAGCTGTTTTTT
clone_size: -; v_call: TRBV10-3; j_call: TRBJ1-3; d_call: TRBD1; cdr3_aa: CAISDSTGLGYTIYF; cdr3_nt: TGTGCCATCAGTGACTCGACAGGGTTAGGGTACACCATATATTTT
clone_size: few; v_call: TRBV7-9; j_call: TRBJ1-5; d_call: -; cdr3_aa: CASSLGGDQPQHF; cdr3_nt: TGTGCCAGCAGCTTAGGGGGCGATCAGCCCCAGCATTTT
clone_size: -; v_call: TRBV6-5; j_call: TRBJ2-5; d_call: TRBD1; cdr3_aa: CASREGQTPQETQYF; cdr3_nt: TGTGCCAGCAGAGAGGGACAGACGCCACAAGAGACCCAGTACTTC
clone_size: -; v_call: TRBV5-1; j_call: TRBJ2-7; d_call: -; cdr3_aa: CASSLAGEYEQYF; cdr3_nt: TGCGCCAGCAGCTTGGCAGGGGAGTACGAGCAGTACTTC
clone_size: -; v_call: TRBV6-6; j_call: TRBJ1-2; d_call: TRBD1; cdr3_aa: CASSAEGQGEGYTF; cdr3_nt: TGTGCCAGCAGCGCCGAGGGACAGGGGGAAGGCTACACCTTC
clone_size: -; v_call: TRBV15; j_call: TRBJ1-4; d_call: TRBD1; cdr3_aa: CATARTGYEKLFF; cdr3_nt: TGTGCCACCGCCAGGACAGGGTATGAAAAACTGTTTTTT
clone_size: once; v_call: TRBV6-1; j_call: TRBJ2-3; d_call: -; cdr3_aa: CASSEAFQGMTDTQYF; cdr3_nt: TGTGCCAGCAGTGAAGCGTTTCAGGGGATGACAGATACGCAGTATTTT
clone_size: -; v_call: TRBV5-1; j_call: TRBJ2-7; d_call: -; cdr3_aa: CASSFQGPDEQYF; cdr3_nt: TGCGCCAGCAGCTTTCAGGGTCCCGACGAGCAGTACTTC
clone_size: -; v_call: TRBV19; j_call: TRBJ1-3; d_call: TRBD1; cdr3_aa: CASSLKDRGLRNTIYF; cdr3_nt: TGTGCCAGTAGTTTGAAGGACAGGGGGCTTCGAAACACCATATATTTT
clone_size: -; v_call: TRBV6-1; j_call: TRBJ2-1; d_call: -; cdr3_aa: CASSEFQTAYNEQFF; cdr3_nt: TGTGCCAGCAGTGAATTCCAGACAGCCTACAATGAGCAGTTCTTC
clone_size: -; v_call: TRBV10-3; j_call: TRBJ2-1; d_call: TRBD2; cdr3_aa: CAISQGLAVNNEQFF; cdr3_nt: TGTGCCATCAGCCAGGGACTAGCGGTAAACAATGAGCAGTTCTTC
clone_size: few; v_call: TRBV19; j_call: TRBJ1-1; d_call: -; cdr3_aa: CASSISGAPNTEAFF; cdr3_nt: TGTGCCAGTAGTATCTCAGGGGCGCCGAACACTGAAGCTTTCTTT
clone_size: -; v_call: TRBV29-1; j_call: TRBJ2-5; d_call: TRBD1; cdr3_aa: CSVAGTGGKETQYF; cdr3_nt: TGCAGCGTCGCCGGGACAGGGGGAAAAGAGACCCAGTACTTC
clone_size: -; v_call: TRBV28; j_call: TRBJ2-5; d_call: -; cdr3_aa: CASSLSASQETQYF; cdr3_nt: TGTGCCAGCAGTTTATCGGCTAGCCAAGAGACCCAGTACTTC
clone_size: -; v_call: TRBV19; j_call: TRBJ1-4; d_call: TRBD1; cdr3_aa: CASSIRDRDEKLFF; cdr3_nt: TGTGCCAGTAGTATCAGGGACAGGGATGAAAAACTGTTTTTT
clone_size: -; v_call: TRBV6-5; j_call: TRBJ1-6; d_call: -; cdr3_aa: CASSYSYRVESPLHF; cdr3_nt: TGTGCCAGCAGTTACTCGTACAGGGTTGAGTCACCCCTCCACTTT